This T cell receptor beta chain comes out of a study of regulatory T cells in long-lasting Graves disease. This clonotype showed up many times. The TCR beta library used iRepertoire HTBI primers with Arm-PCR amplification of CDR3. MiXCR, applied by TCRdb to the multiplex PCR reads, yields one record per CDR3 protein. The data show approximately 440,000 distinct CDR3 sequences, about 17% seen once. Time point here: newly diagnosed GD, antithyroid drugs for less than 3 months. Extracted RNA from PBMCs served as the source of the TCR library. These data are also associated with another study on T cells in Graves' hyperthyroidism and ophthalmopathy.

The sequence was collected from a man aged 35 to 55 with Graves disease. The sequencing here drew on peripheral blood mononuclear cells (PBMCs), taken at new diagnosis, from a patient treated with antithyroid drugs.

The CDR3 sequence: CATNGVGQFF. The CDR3 DNA sequence: TGTGCCACCAACGGCGTTGGGCAGTTCTTC. The V and J genes are TRBV27 and TRBJ2-1; D is uncertain. Per the germline V gene, CDR1 is MNHEY and CDR2 is SMNVEV (reference sequence). This CDR3 region has 10 residues. The germline V and J ends were trimmed by 10 bases and 12 bases, with 13 bases remaining between them.